This T cell receptor beta chain is drawn from a study of T cell responses to AZD1222 COVID-19 vaccine. Study-level findings and limits: Only after the peak T cell response were repertoires sampled. Seropositive AZD1222 recipients at baseline numbered only six or seven. Clonal diversity was possibly underestimated; the donors were predominantly white British and more often female.

Notes on this clone: What it recognizes is unknown.

Only in-frame clones appear in the TCRdb table, and some are missing; sequencing was by immunoSEQ multiplex PCR. The sample lists around 100,000 clones, more than 70% occurring once. The V gene's germline CDR1 is SQVTM and CDR2 ANQGSEA. V was pared by 0 bases and J by 5 bases, with 8 bases between. CDR3 length: 13 residues. This chain uses TRBV29-1 with TRBJ1-5; TRBD1 might be the D (5 bases). Here the sequenced sample was peripheral blood, taken on day 0 of MenACWY control vaccination. This clonotype originated in an adult in good health. This CDR3 is CSVEEGRDQPQHF. The CDR3 DNA follows: TGCAGCGTTGAAGAGGGGCGGGATCAGCCCCAGCATTTT.